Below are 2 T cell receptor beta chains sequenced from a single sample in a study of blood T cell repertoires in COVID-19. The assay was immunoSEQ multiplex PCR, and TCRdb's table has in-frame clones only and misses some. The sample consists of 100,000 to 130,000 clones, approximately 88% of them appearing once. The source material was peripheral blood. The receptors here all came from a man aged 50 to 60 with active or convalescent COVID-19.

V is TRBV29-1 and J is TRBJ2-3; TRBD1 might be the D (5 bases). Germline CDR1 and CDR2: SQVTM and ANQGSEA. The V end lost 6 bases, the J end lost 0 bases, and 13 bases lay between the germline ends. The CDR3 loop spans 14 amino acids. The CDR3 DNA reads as TGCAGCGTGTCAGGGTCCTCTAGCACAGATACGCAGTATTTT. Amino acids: CSVSGSSSTDTQYF.

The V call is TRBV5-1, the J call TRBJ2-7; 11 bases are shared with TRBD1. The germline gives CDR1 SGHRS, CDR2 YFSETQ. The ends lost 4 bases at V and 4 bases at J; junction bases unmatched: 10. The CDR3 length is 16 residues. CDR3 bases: TGCGCCAGCAGCCCCTCCTCGGGACAGGGGGTGTACGAGCAGTACTTC. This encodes CASSPSSGQGVYEQYF. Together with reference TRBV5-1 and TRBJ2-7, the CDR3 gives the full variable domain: KAGVTQTPRYLIKTRGQQVTLSCSPISGHRSVSWYQQTPGQGLQFLFEYFSETQRNKGNFPGRFSGRQFSNSRSEMNVSTLELGDSALYLCASSPSSGQGVYEQYFGPGTRLTVT.